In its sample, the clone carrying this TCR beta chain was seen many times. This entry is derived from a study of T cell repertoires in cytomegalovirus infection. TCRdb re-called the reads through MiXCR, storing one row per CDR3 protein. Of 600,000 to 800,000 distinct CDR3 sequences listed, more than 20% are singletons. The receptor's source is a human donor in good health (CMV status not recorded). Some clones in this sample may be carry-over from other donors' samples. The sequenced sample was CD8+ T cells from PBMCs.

The CDR3 here is CASSWDVGETQYF. CDR3 bases: TGTGCCAGCAGCTGGGACGTAGGGGAGACCCAGTACTTC. This rearrangement joins TRBV5-5 to TRBJ2-5; either TRBD1 or TRBD2 may fit D (5 bases each). The V gene's germline CDR1 is SGHKS and CDR2 YYEKEE (reference sequence). Trimming pared 3 bases from V and 5 bases from J, leaving 11 bases between. The CDR3 consists of 13 residues.